The 24 T cell receptor beta chains below all came from one sample that was sequenced in a study of early T cells in non-severe SARS-CoV-2 infection. Each CDR3 protein gets one entry after TCRdb re-called the 5' RACE reads with MiXCR. The sample has about 99,000 distinct CDR3 sequences; about 15% are singletons. The specimen sequenced was whole blood. These receptors came from an adult who was a healthcare worker with PCR-confirmed SARS-CoV-2 infection or an uninfected control (not recorded which).

The chain joins TRBV28 to TRBJ1-5, with 7 bases fitting TRBD1. The CDR3 is made up of 13 amino acids. Germline-derived CDR1 and CDR2 are MDHEN and SYDVKM. V lost 7 bases and J lost 7; bases outside the gene matches: 7. The CDR3 nucleotides are TGTGCCAGCATGGAGGGGACAGAGCAGCCCCAGCATTTT. This encodes CASMEGTEQPQHF.

The gene calls are TRBV28 and TRBJ2-4; D tentatively fits TRBD1 or TRBD2 (5 bases each). The ends were cut back, 2 bases at V and 6 bases at J, with 11 bases in the middle. CDR1 and CDR2 (germline): MDHEN, SYDVKM. The CDR3 covers 14 residues. Here the CDR3 DNA reads TGTGCCAGCAGTTTAAATGGGGCGGGAAACATTCAGTACTTC. Translated: CASSLNGAGNIQYF.

Only a few counts were recorded for this clonotype. The genes are TRBV11-2 and TRBJ2-4; D uncertain. CDR1 and CDR2 (germline): SGHAT, FQNNGV. V was shortened by 1 base and J by 8 bases, with 3 bases between the two germline ends. This CDR3 is built from 11 residues. The CDR3 region is CASSLGDIQYF. The CDR3 region has the DNA TGTGCCAGCAGCTTAGGAGACATTCAGTACTTC.

The chain employs TRBV12-3 or TRBV12-4 and TRBJ2-1; 11 nucleotides agree with TRBD2. This CDR3 is built from 15 residues. The ends lost 6 bases at V and 8 bases at J; junction bases unmatched: 9. CDR3 nucleotides: TGTGCCAGCAGACAGCTAGCGGGAGGTAACCATGAGCAGTTCTTC. Its translation is CASRQLAGGNHEQFF.

The rearrangement links TRBV28 to TRBJ1-1; D not certain. Trimming removed 0 bases at V and 2 bases at J, with 10 bases between. The CDR3 is 15 amino acids. Looked up from germline, CDR1 is MDHEN and CDR2 is SYDVKM. CDR3 DNA sequence: TGTGCCAGCAGTTTATGGGCAGCTTTTAACACTGAAGCTTTCTTT. Residues: CASSLWAAFNTEAFF.

This clonotype showed up just a few times. The chain couples TRBV6-6 to TRBJ1-1; the match to TRBD1 covers 7 bases. The V and J ends lost 6 bases and 10 bases, in that order; junction bases with no gene match: 23. The length of the CDR3 is 17 residues. Germline CDR1 and CDR2: MNHNY and SVGAGI (reference sequence). The CDR3 region is CASSPIGRSGTAMRAFF. Written as DNA, the CDR3 is TGTGCCAGCAGCCCTATCGGCCGATCAGGGACAGCAATGAGAGCTTTCTTT.

V is TRBV20-1 and J is TRBJ2-3; no firm D call. Germline loops: CDR1 DFQATT, CDR2 SNEGSKA (reference sequence). The CDR3 extends over 16 amino acids. Between the trimmed V and J ends, which lost 6 bases and 0 bases, there was a span of 19 bases. The CDR3 is CSAANVPGLSTDTQYF. CDR3 nucleotides: TGCAGTGCAGCAAATGTCCCGGGCCTTAGCACAGATACGCAGTATTTT.

This clonotype has just one count. The rearrangement uses TRBV20-1 and TRBJ2-7; 14 bases align to TRBD2. V lost 5 bases, J lost 7 bases, and 7 bases stayed unmatched. CDR3 size: 14 residues. From germline, CDR1 is DFQATT and CDR2 SNEGSKA (reference sequence). CDR3 loop: CSALTSGGAWEQYF. The CDR3 region has the DNA TGCAGTGCTCTGACTAGCGGGGGGGCCTGGGAGCAGTACTTC.

With regard to this clonotype: One end of the junction does not line up with germline, which may come from a read error. This CDR3 reads CASSYGASYEQYF. CDR3 bases: TGTGCCAGCAGTTACGGAGCCTCCTATGAGCAGTACTTC. The V call is TRBV6-5, the J call TRBJ2-7; D not certain. The germline V gene has CDR1 MNHEY and CDR2 SVGAGI. This CDR3 spans 13 amino acids.

This clonotype was observed many times. The chain couples TRBV10-3 to TRBJ1-1, with 7 bases that match TRBD1. Germline trimming cut 4 bases from V and 4 bases from J; bases unmatched to any gene: 6. This CDR3 is 14 amino acids long. CDR1 and CDR2 from the germline V gene are ENHRY and SYGVKD. CDR3 sequence (DNA): TGTGCCATCAGTGGGACAGGTGGAACCACTGAAGCTTTCTTT. Encoded protein: CAISGTGGTTEAFF.

The chain combines TRBV15 with TRBJ1-4, with TRBD1 as a possible D gene (6 bases). Germline CDR1 is LNHNV and CDR2 is YYDKDF (reference sequence). This CDR3 is built from 16 residues. With 3 bases removed from V and 8 bases from J, the gap between germline ends came to 19 bases. CDR3 protein: CATSSVLGRGGEKLFF. CDR3 nucleotide sequence: TGTGCCACCAGCAGTGTTTTGGGACGAGGGGGAGAAAAACTGTTTTTT.

The J gene is TRBJ2-7, the V gene TRBV29-1; 13 bases agree with TRBD2. The CDR3 loop spans 15 amino acids. Unmatched junction bases numbered 12, after V lost 6 bases and J lost 7 bases. CDR1 is SQVTM, CDR2 ANQGSEA, per germline. As DNA, the CDR3 is TGCAGCGTCCCACTAGCGGGAGGGCCCTTTATGGAGCAGTACTTC. It codes for CSVPLAGGPFMEQYF.

This clonotype was found a few times. The rearrangement uses TRBV11-2 and TRBJ2-1; D is possibly TRBD1 or TRBD2 (5 bases each). The germline V gene has CDR1 SGHAT and CDR2 FQNNGV. This CDR3 has 17 residues. Between the trimmed V and J ends, which lost 5 bases and 1 base, there was a span of 18 bases. The CDR3 DNA reads TGTGCCAGCAGCCTAAGGGGCGGCCGGGATTCCTACAATGAGCAGTTCTTC. Its protein product is CASSLRGGRDSYNEQFF.

The chain couples TRBV12-3 or TRBV12-4 to TRBJ1-5; D ambiguous. V lost 2 bases to trimming and J lost 1 base, with 12 bases between them. The CDR3 consists of 16 residues. In nucleotides, the CDR3 is TGTGCCAGCAGTTTATTCGCAGTCTCCAGCAATCAGCCCCAGCATTTT. Its translation is CASSLFAVSSNQPQHF.

This clonotype was picked up a small number of times. The CDR3 DNA sequence: TGTGCCAGCAGCCGCATATTCGACAGGGGGGATTCACCCCTCCACTTT. As protein: CASSRIFDRGDSPLHF. The V call is TRBV2, the J call TRBJ1-6; 9 bases match TRBD1. The V gene end was trimmed by 6 bases and the J gene end by 8 bases; junction bases not matched to a gene: 11. The germline gives CDR1 SNHLY, CDR2 FYNNEI. The CDR3 runs 16 residues.

The chain combines TRBV6-2 or TRBV6-3 with TRBJ2-1; no definite D call. Trimming removed 6 bases from V and 10 bases from J, with 13 bases in between. The germline CDR1 and CDR2 sequences are MNHEY and SVGEGT. CDR3 size: 12 residues. The CDR3 nucleotides read TGTGCCAGCAGCAGAAGGTACCGGGAGCAGTTCTTC. It encodes CASSRRYREQFF.

The rearrangement links TRBV7-8 to TRBJ2-7; possibly TRBD1 or TRBD2 for D (5 bases each). V lost 4 bases and J 2 bases, leaving 12 bases between the germline ends. Germline CDR1 is SGHVS and CDR2 is FQNEAQ. The CDR3 covers 14 residues. The CDR3 DNA reads as TGTGCCAGCAGCTCCGGGACCGAGGCCTACGAGCAGTACTTC. It yields the protein CASSSGTEAYEQYF.

Worth noting for this clonotype: Mismatch with germline at one junction end may stem from a read error. The chain couples TRBV2 to TRBJ2-4; D tentatively reads TRBD1 or TRBD2 (5 bases each). The CDR3 is made up of 16 amino acids. Germline CDR1 SNHLY, CDR2 FYNNEI. The CDR3 region is CASSGARRDLKNIKYF. CDR3 coding DNA: TGTGCCAGCAGTGGGGCCCGACGGGACCTAAAAAACATTAAGTACTTC.

This clonotype was detected a few times. The rearrangement uses TRBV9 and TRBJ1-1; D unresolved. V lost 0 bases and J 1 base, leaving 7 bases between the germline ends. Germline-derived CDR1 and CDR2 are SGDLS and YYNGEE. The CDR3 extends over 14 amino acids. The CDR3 loop is CASSVVSGNTEAFF. CDR3 nucleotides: TGTGCCAGCAGCGTAGTTTCGGGGAACACTGAAGCTTTCTTT. Together with reference TRBV9 and TRBJ1-1, the CDR3 gives the full variable domain: DSGVTQTPKHLITATGQRVTLRCSPRSGDLSVYWYQQSLDQGLQFLIQYYNGEERAKGNILERFSAQQFPDLHSELNLSSLELGDSALYFCASSVVSGNTEAFFGQGTRLTVV.

This clonotype appeared many times. The chain links TRBV7-8 to TRBJ2-1, with D uncertain. This CDR3 is 17 amino acids long. Germline CDR1 is SGHVS and CDR2 is FQNEAQ. V lost 5 bases and J lost 8, with 25 bases in between. CDR3 bases: TGTGCCAGCAGCCCATCTCAGCTAAGGTTCCCCCGGGATGAGCAGTTCTTC. Translating it yields CASSPSQLRFPRDEQFF.

V and J are TRBV12-3 or TRBV12-4 and TRBJ1-5, with a possible D match to TRBD1 (6 bases). This CDR3 region has 14 residues. Trimming cost V 6 bases and J 0 bases, with 9 bases left between them. CDR3 nucleotides: TGTGCCAGCAGAACAGGGAATAGCAATCAGCCCCAGCATTTT. Its translation: CASRTGNSNQPQHF.

This clonotype occurred a few times. The chain joins TRBV2 to TRBJ2-7; D is unresolved. Trimming removed 4 bases at V and 4 bases at J, with 2 bases between. Germline CDR1 reads SNHLY; CDR2 reads FYNNEI. CDR3 length equals 10 residues. CDR3 region: CASSVYEQYF. The CDR3 DNA reads TGTGCCAGCAGTGTGTACGAGCAGTACTTC. Using reference TRBV2 and TRBJ2-7 for the parts outside the CDR3, the full variable domain is EPEVTQTPSHQVTQMGQEVILRCVPISNHLYFYWYRQILGQKVEFLVSFYNNEISEKSEIFDDQFSVERPDGSNFTLKIRSTKLEDSAMYFCASSVYEQYFGPGTRLTVT.

This chain links TRBV5-1 with TRBJ2-1; 14 bases line up with TRBD2. The CDR3 is 16 amino acids. The germline CDR1 and CDR2 sequences are SGHRS and YFSETQ. With 0 bases clipped from V and 7 bases from J, the junction kept 3 bases outside the gene matches. CDR3 sequence reads: CASSLVGTSGSNEQFF. The CDR3, as DNA: TGCGCCAGCAGCTTGGTTGGGACTAGCGGGAGTAATGAGCAGTTCTTC.

A few counts support this clonotype. The chain is built from TRBV12-3 or TRBV12-4 and TRBJ1-5; 9 bases align to TRBD1. This CDR3 is 16 amino acids long. V shed 5 bases and J 4 bases; nucleotides not matched to a gene: 9. This chain's CDR3 is CASSPAGTGKNQPQHF. CDR3 in DNA: TGTGCCAGCAGTCCAGCCGGGACAGGGAAGAATCAGCCCCAGCATTTT.